This T cell receptor (beta chain) appears in the sequencing data of a study of blood T cell repertoires in COVID-19 (dated by TCRdb to about 2020). Study-wide context: Collaborator samples came from the United States, Italy and Spain and covered acute and convalescent phases of COVID-19. The prospective study material was composed of cDNA or gDNA derived from T cells, B-cell-depleted T cells, or PBMCs. Deeply sampled blood TCRbeta repertoires from subjects exposed to, actively infected with, or recovered from COVID-19 were included in the dataset. A freely available public database, intended as a resource for researchers studying the immune response to SARS-CoV-2, is where the repertoires were released. Samples came from the ongoing ImmuneRACE study (first 160 participants) plus 1,254 subjects from 6 global collaborators. The sample metadata nearly always contained a de-identified subject ID, COVID-19 status, age in years and sex. HLA class I and class II types, where available, came from metadata supplied by the sample provider rather than from assay-based typing.

This clone was found once. Its target antigen remains unknown. No much larger clonotype is one base removed from it; base qualities were not supplied. Study-wide conclusions, independent of this receptor: Clinical and demographic metadata were provided uncurated, with the amount varying by source and participant.

Each collaborating institution followed its own protocols to collect whole blood in K2EDTA tubes. For TCRbeta analysis, collaborators shipped samples in one of three forms: frozen whole blood, isolated PBMCs, or DNA extracted from either of those sample types. TCRbeta CDR3 regions were amplified from genomic DNA by means of the immunoSEQ Assay, a bias-controlled multiplex PCR. In the authors' own workflow: The number of nucleated cells in each sample was estimated from the amplification of reference gene primers within the assay. Sequence reads were collapsed and filtered to measure the absolute abundance of every unique TCRbeta CDR3 rearrangement. For each sample, productive Simpson clonality was calculated as the square root of Simpson's diversity index across productive rearrangements. This immuneACCESS table, as held by TCRdb, lists in-frame sequences with V and J called but not all clones. Of the missing ones, under half trace to an unresolved V gene in checked studies; the others have no known cause. V and J calls and clone size are as listed in that table; D and trimming were resolved from the DNA. The sample data list 45,000 to 65,000 clones, and nearly 90% of these were observed just once. 9% of the sample is taken by the ten largest.

CDR1 SGHDT and CDR2 YYEEEE were looked up in the germline V gene. The CDR3 covers 15 residues, taking in both the cysteine and the phenylalanine. CDR3 DNA is the only sequence kept; it has 45 bases, read in frame from the first base. The germline V end is reduced by 2 bases and the J end by 3 bases; junction bases left unmatched: 6. This TCR was recovered from a man of 80 years or more with active or convalescent COVID-19. The chain is encoded by TRBV5-6 joined to TRBJ2-7; a stretch of 9 junction bases matches TRBD2. Source material: peripheral blood. The CDR3 region: CASSFFGGGVYEQYF. The DNA is TGTGCCAGCAGCTTTTTTGGCGGGGGGGTCTACGAGCAGTACTTC.